This TCR beta chain was sequenced in a study of T cell responses to AZD1222 COVID-19 vaccine. Sequenced by immunoSEQ multiplex PCR; TCRdb stores in-frame clones only, minus some. Of some 150,000 clones detected, more than 70% appear once; the ten largest clones hold over 13%. The CDR3 contains 19 residues. V lost 2 bases, J lost 6 bases, and 15 bases stayed unmatched. Germline V CDR1 and CDR2: PRHDT, FYEKMQ (reference sequence). General study findings and limits: Donors, mostly white British, included more females; clonal diversity was possibly underestimated. It was only five to seven AZD1222 recipients who were seropositive at baseline. Reportedly, nearly half the spike-specific TCRs target unmutated variant regions.

Notes on this clone: Its antigen is undetermined.

The sample here was peripheral blood, taken on day 0 of AZD1222 vaccination. The chain recombines TRBV13 with TRBJ2-2, with 10 bases fitting TRBD2. The clonotype comes from an adult in good health. CDR3 in DNA: TGTGCCAGCAGCTTAATGATAGCGGGGGGCTTGTCCACCGCCGGGGAGCTGTTTTTT. Protein product: CASSLMIAGGLSTAGELFF.